Listed below are T cell receptor beta chains from one sample, sequenced in a study of graft-versus-host responses after intestinal transplantation. No antigen has been identified for these receptors. Repertoires were generated with immunoSEQ multiplex PCR, while TCRdb's copy carries only in-frame clones and drops some. The sample has tens of thousands of clones; 80% to 95% are singletons. Sample: unstimulated CD4+ T cells sorted from spleen or lymph node cells, taken before intestinal transplant. Receptors were obtained from a human donor who received an intestinal transplant. Each CDR3 is given with its conserved first and last residue. D genes are given only for firm matches. A row's size may be missing; if present it is once, few, many or a size class.

d_call	j_call	clone_size	v_call	cdr3_nt	cdr3_aa
TRBD2	TRBJ2-7	.	TRBV27	TGTGCCAGCAGTTCCCTAGCGGCAACCTACGAGCAGTACTTC	CASSSLAATYEQYF
TRBD1	TRBJ2-4	.	TRBV19	TGTGCCAGTAGTATCACACAGGGGTCCGGGATACACATTCAGTACTTC	CASSITQGSGIHIQYF
.	TRBJ1-4	.	TRBV5-1	TGCGCCAGCAGCTTTGGATCAGAGCATGAAAAACTGTTTTTT	CASSFGSEHEKLFF
.	TRBJ2-3	.	TRBV11-2	TGTGCCAGCAGCTTAGGGGGGACCTCCTCTAGCACAGATACGCAGTATTTT	CASSLGGTSSSTDTQYF
TRBD1	TRBJ1-5	.	TRBV6-5	TGTGCCAGCAGGCTTGGGACAGGACGAAATCAGCCCCAGCATTTT	CASRLGTGRNQPQHF
.	TRBJ2-7	.	TRBV5-1	TGCGCCAGCAGCTTACAGGCCCCCTCCTACGAGCAGTACTTC	CASSLQAPSYEQYF
TRBD1	TRBJ1-2	.	TRBV5-4	TGTGCCAGCACCACCGGACAGGGATATGGCTACACCTTC	CASTTGQGYGYTF
TRBD2	TRBJ2-1	.	TRBV19	TGTGCCAGTAGTAAGAGCGGGAGCTACAATGAGCAGTTCTTC	CASSKSGSYNEQFF
.	TRBJ2-3	.	TRBV6-4	TGTGCCAGCAGTGAGGGAGATACGCAGTATTTT	CASSEGDTQYF
.	TRBJ2-4	.	TRBV7-2	TGTGCCAGCAGCTTGTTGGGAGCCAAAAACATTCAGTACTTC	CASSLLGAKNIQYF
.	TRBJ2-7	.	TRBV28	TGTGCCAGCAGTTCCTACTCCGGGACAACAAATTCCTACGAGCAGTACTTC	CASSSYSGTTNSYEQYF
.	TRBJ1-3	few	TRBV5-1	TGCGCCAGCAGCACCGGGGCGGGAGGAAACACCATATATTTT	CASSTGAGGNTIYF
.	TRBJ1-1	.	TRBV6-6	TGTGCCAGCAGTTACCCGGGACCTCTCGCAAGGACTGAAGCTTTCTTT	CASSYPGPLARTEAFF
TRBD1	TRBJ1-5	.	TRBV6-5	TGTGCCAGCAGTTACTCGGACAGGGGAAATCAGCCCCAGCATTTT	CASSYSDRGNQPQHF
TRBD2	TRBJ2-5	.	TRBV25-1	TGTGCCAGCAGTGTAGGCGTCCTAGCGGGAGATAGGGAGACCCAGTACTTC	CASSVGVLAGDRETQYF
TRBD1	TRBJ1-1	.	TRBV5-1	TGCGCCAGCAGCTTGGCGACAGGGGAGACTGAAGCTTTCTTT	CASSLATGETEAFF
.	TRBJ2-1	.	TRBV28	TGTGCCAGCAGTCTCCGAGCCCCGAATGAGCAGTTCTTC	CASSLRAPNEQFF
TRBD2	TRBJ2-3	.	TRBV7-6	TGTGCCAGCAGCTTAGGGTCTAGCGGGAGAGCAGATACGCAGTATTTT	CASSLGSSGRADTQYF
.	TRBJ2-7	.	TRBV11-2	TGTGCCAGCACAAACTGGGGGTCCTACGAGCAGTACTTC	CASTNWGSYEQYF
.	TRBJ1-1	.	TRBV19	TGTGCCAGTAGTATTTACGGGGTATTGAACACTGAAGCTTTCTTT	CASSIYGVLNTEAFF
.	TRBJ2-3	.	TRBV9	TGTGAGGGCACAGATACGCAGTATTTT	CEGTDTQYF
TRBD1	TRBJ1-4	.	TRBV30	TGTGCCTGGAGTGTAGGAGTCCAGGGGGGAGTTTGGAAACTGTTTTTT	CAWSVGVQGGVWKLFF
.	TRBJ1-1	.	TRBV18	TGTGCCAGCTCACCGGCGAACACTGAAGCTTTCTTT	CASSPANTEAFF
.	TRBJ1-2	.	TRBV19	TGTGCCAGTAGCCCACAGACAGCTCCCTATGGCTACACCTTC	CASSPQTAPYGYTF
.	TRBJ2-1	.	TRBV2	TGTGCCAGCATGGGCTTACGGTCCTTCCAGGACAATGAGCAGTTCTTC	CASMGLRSFQDNEQFF
TRBD2	TRBJ2-7	.	TRBV9	TGTGCCAGCAGCGTTGCAGGGACTAGCGCCGAGCAGTACTTC	CASSVAGTSAEQYF
TRBD2	TRBJ2-5	.	TRBV6-1	TGTGCCAGCAGTGAAGGCGGACTAGCGGGAACTATCGTAGGGGAGACCCAGTACTTC	CASSEGGLAGTIVGETQYF
TRBD1	TRBJ1-4	.	TRBV30	TGTGCCGGAATCCTGTTCCGGGACAGTAATGAAAAACTGCTTTTT	CAGILFRDSNEKLLF
.	TRBJ1-1	.	TRBV28	TGTGCCAGCAGTTTAAGGTCCCCAGGGATTGAAGCTTTCTTT	CASSLRSPGIEAFF
TRBD1	TRBJ1-3	few	TRBV5-4	TGTGCCAGCAGCCCCCAATCAGGGGGAGGAAACACCATATATTTT	CASSPQSGGGNTIYF
.	TRBJ2-7	once	TRBV28	TGTGCCAGCAGTTTAGGAACGGGGGAGCAGTACTTC	CASSLGTGEQYF
TRBD1	TRBJ1-2	.	TRBV7-6	TGTGCCAGCAGCTTGAGGAAGACAGGGCCCTCCTATGGCTACACCTTC	CASSLRKTGPSYGYTF
TRBD1	TRBJ2-1	.	TRBV5-1	TGCGCCAGCAGCCAAGGACAGGGGGCGTCCAATGAGCAGTTCTTC	CASSQGQGASNEQFF
TRBD1	TRBJ1-2	.	TRBV5-4	TGTGCCACCGCCGGACAGGGCTTATATGGCTACACCTTC	CATAGQGLYGYTF
.	TRBJ1-3	.	TRBV19	TGTGCCAGTAACGATCCGGGACTAACCATATATTTT	CASNDPGLTIYF
TRBD2	TRBJ2-1	.	TRBV4-1	TGCGCCAGCAGCCAAGACGGGAGGAGGAACAATGAGCAGTTCTTC	CASSQDGRRNNEQFF
TRBD2	TRBJ2-5	.	TRBV5-4	TGTGCCAGCAGCGGGACTAGCCGGGAGACCCAGTACTTC	CASSGTSRETQYF
.	TRBJ2-3	.	TRBV20-1	TGCAGTGCCCCCAGGGATACGCAGTATTTT	CSAPRDTQYF